A single sample gave rise to the 25 T cell receptor beta chains below, sequenced in a study of post-analysis software for immune sequencing data. Whole-study results and caveats: The five TRBV segments detected at higher frequency in patients than in controls included TRBV5-6, TRBV5-1 and TRBV20-1.

Included in the TCR beta cDNA libraries were unique molecular identifiers. TCRdb reprocessed the PCR reads via MiXCR and lists one record per CDR3 protein. The data show some 690,000 distinct CDR3 sequences, approximately 59% seen once. Their antigens remain unidentified. Source material: blood. These receptors all stem from a girl aged 2-10 years with multiple sclerosis.

The rearrangement links TRBV12-3 or TRBV12-4 to TRBJ1-1; 7 bases map to TRBD1. The trim removed 6 bases at V and 2 bases at J, leaving 12 bases unmatched. This CDR3 is built from 16 residues. The CDR3 sequence: CASSASSRGANTEAFF. CDR3 nucleotides: TGTGCCAGCAGCGCTTCTTCCAGGGGGGCAAACACTGAAGCTTTCTTT.

This chain uses TRBV10-3 with TRBJ2-5, with a weak D call TRBD1 (6 bases). The DNA end is more similar to TRBJ2-7, so the J call may be wrong. There are 13 residues in the CDR3. Per the germline V gene, CDR1 is ENHRY and CDR2 is SYGVKD. This CDR3 is CAISRVGDNEQYF. CDR3 nucleotide sequence: TGTGCCATCAGCCGGGTAGGGGACAACGAGCAGTACTTC.

This clonotype came up a few times. This chain uses TRBV13 with TRBJ2-1; 9 positions match TRBD2. The CDR3 runs 14 residues. CDR1 is PRHDT and CDR2 is FYEKMQ in the germline V gene (reference sequence). With V trimmed by 3 bases and J by 6 bases, 3 bases remained unmatched. The CDR3 reads CASSLLAGTNEQFF. The CDR3 region has the DNA TGTGCCAGCAGCTTGCTAGCGGGAACCAATGAGCAGTTCTTC.

On this clonotype: Sequence at one end of the junction differs from germline and may be a read error. The J gene is TRBJ2-3, the V gene TRBV7-2; the D gene is possibly TRBD2 (6 bases). CDR1 and CDR2 from the germline V gene are SGHTA and FQGNSA. The CDR3 covers 14 residues. In DNA form, the CDR3 reads TGTGCCAGCAGCTTCCGGGGGTACACAGGTACGCAGTATTTT. It is translated as CASSFRGYTGTQYF.

As concerns this clonotype: Its ends do not fully match the called genes, so a read error is possible. The chain recombines TRBV3-1 with TRBJ1-2; D call uncertain. The CDR3 has 13 amino acids. From germline, CDR1 is LGHDT and CDR2 YNNKEL (reference sequence). DNA of the CDR3: TGTGCCAGCAGCCCCAGAATTAACTATGGCTACATCTTC. It encodes CASSPRINYGYIF.

This clonotype was detected a few times. This chain uses TRBV11-2 with TRBJ1-2; D is unresolved. The CDR3 sequence is 13 residues long. V shed 1 base and J shed 2 bases, with 5 bases lying between them. CDR1 SGHAT and CDR2 FQNNGV come from the germline V gene. Here the CDR3 reads CASSLVGNYGYTF. CDR3 coding DNA: TGTGCCAGCAGCTTAGTAGGGAACTATGGCTACACCTTC.

The rearrangement uses TRBV12-3 or TRBV12-4 and TRBJ1-2, with TRBD1 matching 8 bases. The J segment lost 7 bases and the V segment lost 5 bases, leaving 9 bases of the junction unmatched. The CDR3 is 14 residues long. Written as DNA, the CDR3 is TGTGCCAGCAGTCCTTACCGGGACAGGCGTGGCTACACCTTC. The encoded protein is CASSPYRDRRGYTF.

This clonotype has only a few counts. The chain combines TRBV11-2 with TRBJ2-5; tentatively, D is TRBD1 or TRBD2 (6 bases each). The germline gives CDR1 SGHAT, CDR2 FQNNGV. Between the trimmed V and J ends, which lost 5 bases and 3 bases, there was a span of 13 bases. The CDR3 covers 14 residues. Here the CDR3 reads CASSRRGLEETQYF. In DNA, the CDR3 is TGTGCCAGCAGCCGTCGGGGGCTCGAAGAGACCCAGTACTTC.

This rearrangement joins TRBV3-1 to TRBJ2-7; 7 bases fit TRBD1. CDR3 length equals 13 residues. Germline CDR1 LGHDT, CDR2 YNNKEL (reference sequence). The trim removed 4 bases at V and 5 bases at J, leaving 5 bases unmatched. The CDR3 sequence is CASSRGQLDEQYF. Written as DNA, the CDR3 is TGTGCCAGCAGCCGGGGACAGTTGGACGAGCAGTACTTC.

The V gene is TRBV20-1, the J gene TRBJ2-4, with 10 bases aligning to TRBD2. V lost 1 base to trimming and J lost 0 bases; unmatched junction nucleotides: 6. This CDR3 has 17 residues. In germline, CDR1 is DFQATT, CDR2 SNEGSKA (reference sequence). The CDR3 DNA is TGCAGTGCTAGAGCAGCGGGAGGGCATGAAGCCAAAAACATTCAGTACTTC. This translates into CSARAAGGHEAKNIQYF.

V gene TRBV7-9 combines with J gene TRBJ1-2, with 8 bases matching TRBD1. From germline, CDR1 is SEHNR and CDR2 FQNEAQ (reference sequence). Losses at the gene ends were 5 bases for V and 6 bases for J; bases not matched to a gene: 8. The CDR3 is 14 residues long. The DNA of the CDR3 is TGTGCCAGCAGCAAAGCCCAGGGGGCGCATGGCTACACCTTC. It translates to CASSKAQGAHGYTF.

The rearrangement uses TRBV6-6 and TRBJ1-2, with D uncertain. This CDR3 contains 13 residues. Germline V gene lookup returns CDR1 MNHNY and CDR2 SVGAGI (reference sequence). Trimming stripped 5 bases from V and 6 bases from J, with 13 bases between. The CDR3 loop is CASSLQELNGYTF. The CDR3, as DNA: TGTGCCAGCAGTCTCCAAGAACTCAATGGCTACACCTTC.

The gene calls are TRBV9 and TRBJ2-4, with 9 bases lining up with TRBD2. The DNA end favors TRBJ2-7, so the J call may be wrong. The CDR3 length is 16 residues. CDR1 SGDLS and CDR2 YYNGEE come from the germline V gene. Written as DNA, the CDR3 is TGTGCCAGCAGCGTTAGTAGCGGGAGTATCAGCCACGAGCAGTACTTC. Translating it yields CASSVSSGSISHEQYF.

J is TRBJ1-5 and V is TRBV5-6, with D unclear. This CDR3 comprises 14 residues. The V gene lost 3 bases and the J gene lost 0 bases, with 7 bases spanning the gap. Germline V gives CDR1 SGHDT, CDR2 YYEEEE. The CDR3 DNA reads TGTGCCAGCAGCTGGGAGTATAGCAATCAGCCCCAGCATTTT. Encoded protein: CASSWEYSNQPQHF.

In this sample, this clonotype turned up a few times. The chain uses TRBV12-3 or TRBV12-4 and TRBJ2-1; perhaps TRBD1 as D (5 bases). This CDR3 spans 13 amino acids. V was pared by 3 bases and J by 9 bases, with 12 bases between. The CDR3 bases are TGTGCCAGCAGTTTGATGTGGGGCGGTGAGCAGTTCTTC. Amino acid sequence: CASSLMWGGEQFF.

This chain links TRBV11-3 with TRBJ1-1, with D tentatively TRBD1 (5 bases). Looked up from germline, CDR1 is SGHNT and CDR2 is YENEEA. Trimming cost V 5 bases and J 0 bases, with 13 bases left between them. This CDR3 has 15 residues. CDR3 in DNA: TGTGCCAGCAGCATATGGCGGGGGGTGAACACTGAAGCTTTCTTT. Translated: CASSIWRGVNTEAFF.

This chain joins TRBV3-1 and TRBJ2-3; 8 bases agree with TRBD1. The CDR3 is made up of 14 amino acids. Germline V gene data show CDR1 as LGHDT and CDR2 as YNNKEL (reference sequence). Trimming cost V 5 bases and J 4 bases; bases outside gene matches: 5. For the CDR3, the DNA is TGTGCCAGCAGCAACGGACAGGGCCCAGATACGCAGTATTTT. Amino acids: CASSNGQGPDTQYF.

This clonotype was found a few times. This chain links TRBV29-1 with TRBJ1-1, with 8 positions matching TRBD1. The CDR3 has 12 residues. Germline trimming cut 4 bases from V and 11 bases from J; bases unmatched to any gene: 9. Germline V lookup: CDR1 SQVTM, CDR2 ANQGSEA. The DNA for the CDR3 is TGCAGCGTTGTAGACAGGGGTCGTTCGGCTTTCTTT. Translating gives CSVVDRGRSAFF.

This clonotype has just a few counts. V gene TRBV5-5 combines with J gene TRBJ2-1; 9 bases fit TRBD2. The CDR3 length is 17 residues. Germline V lookup: CDR1 SGHKS, CDR2 YYEKEE (reference sequence). Trimming took 4 bases from V and 5 from J; bases not matched to a gene: 13. CDR3 sequence (DNA): TGTGCCAGCAGCCCCAGGCCCGCGGGAGGGCGCCACAATGAGCAGTTCTTC. This encodes CASSPRPAGGRHNEQFF.

The V and J genes are TRBV11-2 and TRBJ1-2; D is possibly TRBD1 (6 bases). The V gene's germline CDR1 is SGHAT and CDR2 FQNNGV. Trimming took 5 bases from V and 4 from J, leaving 17 bases between them. The CDR3 is 15 residues long. CDR3 sequence: CASSPQDRVSYGYTF. In DNA form, the CDR3 reads TGTGCCAGCAGCCCCCAGGACAGAGTCAGCTATGGCTACACCTTC. The variable domain in full, completed from reference TRBV11-2 and TRBJ1-2, reads EAGVAQSPRYKIIEKRQSVAFWCNPISGHATLYWYQQILGQGPKLLIQFQNNGVVDDSQLPKDRFSAERLKGVDSTLKIQPAKLEDSAVYLCASSPQDRVSYGYTFGSGTRLTVV.

This clonotype was detected a few times. The V and J genes are TRBV7-2 and TRBJ2-3; a possible D gene is TRBD2 (6 bases). The V gene lost 1 base and the J gene lost 6 bases, with 14 bases spanning the gap. This CDR3 comprises 15 residues. Looked up from germline, CDR1 is SGHTA and CDR2 is FQGNSA. CDR3 nucleotide sequence: TGTGCCAGCAGCTTAGAGGCGGGGAACAGGGATACGCAGTATTTT. Translation: CASSLEAGNRDTQYF.

V is TRBV5-1 and J is TRBJ2-3, with a possible D match to TRBD1 (6 bases). The germline V gene encodes CDR1 SGHRS and CDR2 YFSETQ. V gave up 5 bases and J gave up 1 base, with 8 bases separating them. The CDR3 is made up of 13 amino acids. The CDR3 bases are TGCGCCAGCAGGGACAGCCGCACAGATACGCAGTATTTT. It specifies CASRDSRTDTQYF.

The chain links TRBV20-1 to TRBJ2-1; TRBD2 matches 7 bases. Germline trimming cut 6 bases from V and 8 bases from J; bases unmatched to any gene: 16. The CDR3 runs 15 residues. Germline V gene sequence: CDR1 DFQATT, CDR2 SNEGSKA (reference sequence). The CDR3 region is CSAHRRPGGGDEQFF. The CDR3 coding sequence is TGCAGTGCCCACCGGCGGCCGGGGGGAGGGGATGAGCAGTTCTTC.

The chain is built from TRBV12-3 or TRBV12-4 and TRBJ2-1, with a possible D match to TRBD2 (6 bases). The CDR3 totals 14 residues. With 6 bases removed from V and 3 bases from J, the gap between germline ends came to 12 bases. The CDR3 spells CASSRMGGYNEQFF. In nucleotides, the CDR3 is TGTGCCAGCAGCCGGATGGGGGGCTACAATGAGCAGTTCTTC.

V gene TRBV20-1 combines with J gene TRBJ2-1; possible D gene TRBD2, 5 bases. CDR1 is DFQATT, CDR2 SNEGSKA, per germline (reference sequence). V was shortened by 3 bases and J by 0 bases, with 15 bases between the two germline ends. The CDR3 extends over 16 amino acids. CDR3 protein: CSASALDSSSYNEQFF. CDR3 nucleotide sequence: TGCAGTGCTAGCGCACTAGACTCCAGCTCCTACAATGAGCAGTTCTTC.